This entry concerns a single TCR beta chain. Amplification of TCR beta CDR3 regions was performed using RNA transcripts as template. The TCR CDR3 was amplified in a first-round RT-PCR using the HTBI primer set. TCRdb used MiXCR to reprocess the multiplex PCR reads, holding one entry per CDR3 protein. This sample has about 840,000 distinct CDR3 sequences, with around 39% found just once. This sample is drawn from a study of T cells in Graves' hyperthyroidism and ophthalmopathy. V dropped 3 bases and J dropped 6 bases, with 12 bases sitting between them. CDR1 is KGHDR, CDR2 SFDVKD, per germline. The CDR3 contains 14 residues.

Sequencing was performed on blood. The TCR originated in a man younger than 35 with Graves' hyperthyroidism. The rearrangement links TRBV24-1 to TRBJ2-3; a possible D gene is TRBD1 (5 bases). The CDR3 spells CATSDATVGDTQYF. The CDR3 DNA is TGTGCCACCAGTGATGCGACAGTGGGGGATACGCAGTATTTT.